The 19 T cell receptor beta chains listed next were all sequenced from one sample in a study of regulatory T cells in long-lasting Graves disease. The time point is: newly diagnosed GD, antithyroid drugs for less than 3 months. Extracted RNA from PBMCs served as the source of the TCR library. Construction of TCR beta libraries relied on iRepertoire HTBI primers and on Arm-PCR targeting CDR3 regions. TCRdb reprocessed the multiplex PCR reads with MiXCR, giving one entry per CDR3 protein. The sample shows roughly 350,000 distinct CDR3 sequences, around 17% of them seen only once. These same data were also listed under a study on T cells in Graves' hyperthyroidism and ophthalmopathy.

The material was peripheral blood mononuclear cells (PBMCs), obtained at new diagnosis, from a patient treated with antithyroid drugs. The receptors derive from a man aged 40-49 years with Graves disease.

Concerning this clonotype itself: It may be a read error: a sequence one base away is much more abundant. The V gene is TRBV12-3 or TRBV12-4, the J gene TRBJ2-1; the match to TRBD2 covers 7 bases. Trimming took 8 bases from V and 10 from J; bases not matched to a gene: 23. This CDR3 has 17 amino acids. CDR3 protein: CASGLPQSSGYPKEQFF. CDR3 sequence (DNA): TGTGCCAGCGGTCTCCCCCAATCTAGCGGTTATCCTAAGGAGCAGTTCTTC.

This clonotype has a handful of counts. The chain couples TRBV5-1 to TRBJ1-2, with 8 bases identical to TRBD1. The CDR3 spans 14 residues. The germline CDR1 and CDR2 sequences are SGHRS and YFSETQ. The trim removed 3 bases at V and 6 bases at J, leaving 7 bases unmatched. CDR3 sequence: CASSSGQGLDGYTF. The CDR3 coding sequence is TGCGCCAGCAGCTCTGGACAGGGATTGGATGGCTACACCTTC.

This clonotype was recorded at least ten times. The CDR3 DNA is TGTGCCAGCAGCTTATTCGGCGGGGGGGTCGCAGAGACCCAGTACTTC. Protein: CASSLFGGGVAETQYF. The rearrangement joins TRBV11-2 to TRBJ2-5; 9 positions agree with TRBD2. In germline, CDR1 is SGHAT, CDR2 FQNNGV. The CDR3 spans 16 residues. The junction had 8 bases not matched to a gene; V was cut back by 2 bases and J by 4 bases.

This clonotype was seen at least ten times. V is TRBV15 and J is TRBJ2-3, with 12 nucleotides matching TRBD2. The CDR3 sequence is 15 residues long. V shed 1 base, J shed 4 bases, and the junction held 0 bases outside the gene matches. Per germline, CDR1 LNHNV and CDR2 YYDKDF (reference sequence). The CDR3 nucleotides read TGTGCCACCAGCAGAGCTAGCGGGGGGGCAGATACGCAGTATTTT. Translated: CATSRASGGADTQYF.

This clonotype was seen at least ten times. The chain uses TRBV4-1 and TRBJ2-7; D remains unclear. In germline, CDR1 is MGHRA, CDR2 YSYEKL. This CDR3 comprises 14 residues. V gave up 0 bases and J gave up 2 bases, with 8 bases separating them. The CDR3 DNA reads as TGCGCCAGCAGCCAAGAAACGGGTCCCTACGAGCAGTACTTC. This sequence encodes CASSQETGPYEQYF.

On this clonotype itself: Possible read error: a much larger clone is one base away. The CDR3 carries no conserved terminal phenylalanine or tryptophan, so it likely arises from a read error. CDR3 region: CASSFLGRGRGYTS. CDR3 nucleotides: TGTGCCAGCAGTTTTTTGGGCAGGGGGCGAGGATACACCTCC. The V gene is TRBV12-3 or TRBV12-4, the J gene TRBJ1-2, with 8 positions matching TRBD1. The CDR3 sequence is 14 residues long. Trimming took 3 bases from V and 11 from J; bases not matched to a gene: 11.

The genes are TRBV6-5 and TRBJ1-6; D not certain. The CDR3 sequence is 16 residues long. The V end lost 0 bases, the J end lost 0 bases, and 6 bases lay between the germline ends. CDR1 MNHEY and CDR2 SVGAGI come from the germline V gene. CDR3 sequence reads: CASSYSKGSYNSPLHF. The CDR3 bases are TGTGCCAGCAGTTACTCGAAAGGCTCCTATAATTCACCCCTCCACTTT.

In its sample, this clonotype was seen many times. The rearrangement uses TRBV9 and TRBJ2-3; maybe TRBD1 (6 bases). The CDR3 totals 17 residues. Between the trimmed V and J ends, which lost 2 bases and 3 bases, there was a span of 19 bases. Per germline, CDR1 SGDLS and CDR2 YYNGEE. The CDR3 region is CASSVGQGWGVTDTQYF. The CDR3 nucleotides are TGTGCCAGCAGCGTTGGGCAGGGGTGGGGTGTAACAGATACGCAGTATTTT.

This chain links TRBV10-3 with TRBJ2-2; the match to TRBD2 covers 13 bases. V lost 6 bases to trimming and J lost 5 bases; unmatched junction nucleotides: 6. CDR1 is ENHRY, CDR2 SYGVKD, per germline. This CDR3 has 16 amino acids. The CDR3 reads CAIRKTSGGPTGELFF. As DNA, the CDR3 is TGTGCCATCAGAAAGACTAGCGGGGGGCCTACCGGGGAGCTGTTTTTT.

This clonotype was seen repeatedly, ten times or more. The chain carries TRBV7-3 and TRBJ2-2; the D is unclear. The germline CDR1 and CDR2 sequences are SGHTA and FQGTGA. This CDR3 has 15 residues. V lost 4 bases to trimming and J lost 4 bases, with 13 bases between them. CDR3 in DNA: TGTGCCAGCAGCTCCTCCTCATTTTCCACCGGGGAGCTGTTTTTT. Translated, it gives CASSSSSFSTGELFF.

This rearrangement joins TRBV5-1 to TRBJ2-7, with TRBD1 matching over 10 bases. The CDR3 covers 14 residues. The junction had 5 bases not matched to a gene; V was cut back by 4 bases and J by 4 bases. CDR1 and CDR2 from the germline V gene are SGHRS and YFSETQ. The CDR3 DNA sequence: TGCGCCAGCAGCATAGGGACAGGGGTTTACGAGCAGTACTTC. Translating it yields CASSIGTGVYEQYF.

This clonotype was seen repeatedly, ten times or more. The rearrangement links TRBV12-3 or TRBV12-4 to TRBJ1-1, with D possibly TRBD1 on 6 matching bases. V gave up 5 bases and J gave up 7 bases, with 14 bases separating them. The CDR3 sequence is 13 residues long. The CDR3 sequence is CASSTKQGYEAFF. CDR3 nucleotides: TGTGCCAGCAGTACGAAACAGGGATATGAAGCTTTCTTT.

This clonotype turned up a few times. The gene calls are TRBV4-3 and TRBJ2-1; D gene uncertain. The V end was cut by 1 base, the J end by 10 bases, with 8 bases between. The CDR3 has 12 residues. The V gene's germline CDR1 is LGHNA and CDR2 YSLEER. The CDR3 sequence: CASSQVGLEQFF. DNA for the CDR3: TGCGCCAGCAGCCAAGTGGGTCTCGAGCAGTTCTTC.

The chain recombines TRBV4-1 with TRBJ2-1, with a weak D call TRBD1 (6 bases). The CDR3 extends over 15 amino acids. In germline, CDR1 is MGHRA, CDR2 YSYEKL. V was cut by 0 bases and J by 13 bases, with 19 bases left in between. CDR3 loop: CASSQDAGEIETQFF. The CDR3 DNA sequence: TGCGCCAGCAGCCAAGACGCAGGGGAGATTGAGACCCAGTTCTTC.

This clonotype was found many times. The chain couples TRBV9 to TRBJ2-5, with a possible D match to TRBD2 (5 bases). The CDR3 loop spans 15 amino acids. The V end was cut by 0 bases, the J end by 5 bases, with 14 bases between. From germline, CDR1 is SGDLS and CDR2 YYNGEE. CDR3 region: CASSVEASRWETQYF. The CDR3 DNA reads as TGTGCCAGCAGCGTAGAGGCTAGCCGGTGGGAGACCCAGTACTTC. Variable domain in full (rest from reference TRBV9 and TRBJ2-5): DSGVTQTPKHLITATGQRVTLRCSPRSGDLSVYWYQQSLDQGLQFLIQYYNGEERAKGNILERFSAQQFPDLHSELNLSSLELGDSALYFCASSVEASRWETQYFGPGTRLLVL.

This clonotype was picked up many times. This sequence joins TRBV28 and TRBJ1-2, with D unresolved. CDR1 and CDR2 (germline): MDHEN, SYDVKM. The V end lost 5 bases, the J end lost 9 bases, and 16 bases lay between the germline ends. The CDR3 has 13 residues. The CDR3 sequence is CASSTPTYRSYTF. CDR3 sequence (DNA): TGTGCCAGCAGTACACCGACCTATAGGAGCTACACCTTC.

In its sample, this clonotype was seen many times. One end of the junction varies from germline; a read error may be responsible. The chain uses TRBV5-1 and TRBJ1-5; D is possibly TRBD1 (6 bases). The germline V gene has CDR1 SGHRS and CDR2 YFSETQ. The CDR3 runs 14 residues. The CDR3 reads CASSPDSYNQPQHF. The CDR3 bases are TGTGCCAGCAGCCCGGACAGCTACAATCAGCCCCAGCATTTT.

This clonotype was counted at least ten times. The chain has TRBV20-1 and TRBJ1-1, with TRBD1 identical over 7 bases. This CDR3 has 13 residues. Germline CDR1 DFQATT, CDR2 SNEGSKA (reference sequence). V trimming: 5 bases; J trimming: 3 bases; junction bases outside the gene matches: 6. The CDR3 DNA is TGCAGTGCTGAGACAGGGAGGGACACTGAAGCTTTCTTT. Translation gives CSAETGRDTEAFF.

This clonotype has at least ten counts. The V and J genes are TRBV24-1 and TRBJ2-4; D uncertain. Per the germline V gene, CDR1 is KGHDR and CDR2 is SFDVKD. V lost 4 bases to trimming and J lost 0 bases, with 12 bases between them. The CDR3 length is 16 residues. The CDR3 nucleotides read TGTGCCACCAGTGACCGACTTACCGAAGCCAAAAACATTCAGTACTTC. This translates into CATSDRLTEAKNIQYF.